Below are 18 T cell receptor beta chains sequenced from a single sample in a study of cytomegalovirus exposure and HLA in healthy donors (dated by TCRdb to about 2017). Libraries were prepared through the immunoSEQ multiplex PCR assay. Held by TCRdb, this immuneACCESS table contains in-frame sequences only and omits some clones. Under half of the omission traces to an unresolved V gene where checked; the cause of the rest is unknown. The sample yields 150,000 to 180,000 clones; 75% to 90% were counted once. The top ten clonotypes cover approximately 20% of the sample. Sequencing was carried out using PBMCs. These receptors were obtained from a man aged 18 to 30 in good health and CMV-seropositive.

This chain links TRBV6-5 with TRBJ2-3, with 7 bases aligning to TRBD1. The CDR3 has 15 amino acids. Germline CDR1 reads MNHEY; CDR2 reads SVGAGI. V trimming: 0 bases; J trimming: 3 bases; junction bases outside the gene matches: 3. The CDR3, as DNA: TGTGCCAGCAGTTACTCGATCAGGGGGACAGATACGCAGTATTTT. This codes for CASSYSIRGTDTQYF.

The chain is built from TRBV19 and TRBJ2-7, with 8 positions matching TRBD2. CDR3 length equals 14 residues. Trimming removed 4 bases from V and 6 bases from J; junction bases left unmatched: 8. Germline V gives CDR1 LNHDA, CDR2 SQIVND (reference sequence). The CDR3 sequence is CASSKERENPEQYF. CDR3 DNA: TGTGCCAGTAGTAAGGAGCGGGAGAACCCCGAGCAGTACTTC.

The chain carries TRBV27 and TRBJ2-7; D is possibly TRBD1 (6 bases). This CDR3 has 14 residues. The V end lost 0 bases, the J end lost 1 base, and 7 bases lay between the germline ends. Per the germline V gene, CDR1 is MNHEY and CDR2 is SMNVEV (reference sequence). The CDR3 is CASSLSGQSYEQYF. DNA of the CDR3: TGTGCCAGCAGTTTATCAGGACAGTCCTACGAGCAGTACTTC.

V and J are TRBV7-9 and TRBJ2-5; 7 positions agree with TRBD2. Germline V lookup: CDR1 SEHNR, CDR2 FQNEAQ (reference sequence). V shed 5 bases, J shed 3 bases, and the junction held 9 bases outside the gene matches. CDR3 length: 15 residues. The CDR3 DNA sequence: TGTGCCAGCAGCCACTCTAGCGGAGTGGAAGAGACCCAGTACTTC. The encoded protein is CASSHSSGVEETQYF.

The genes are TRBV7-2 and TRBJ1-4, with TRBD1 identical over 12 bases. V was clipped by 5 bases and J by 11 bases; unmatched bases: 6. This CDR3 is 14 amino acids long. Germline V gives CDR1 SGHTA, CDR2 FQGNSA. CDR3 DNA: TGTGCCAGCAGCCCGGGACAGGGGGCGGGCAAACTGTTTTTT. Residues: CASSPGQGAGKLFF.

Concerning this clone itself: Other DNA variants within this sample encode the same CDR3. V gene TRBV13 combines with J gene TRBJ2-7, with TRBD1 matching over 11 bases. V lost 6 bases and J lost 2; bases outside the gene matches: 3. The CDR3 is 14 residues long. Germline V gene lookup returns CDR1 PRHDT and CDR2 FYEKMQ (reference sequence). CDR3 region: CASSLGQGAYEQYF. Written as DNA, the CDR3 is TGTGCCAGCAGTCTGGGACAGGGGGCCTACGAGCAGTACTTC.

CDR3 in amino acids: CASSQDRGSGYTF. In nucleotides, the CDR3 is TGTGCCAGCAGCCAGGACAGGGGTAGTGGCTACACCTTC. The genes are TRBV5-6 and TRBJ1-2; 9 nucleotides line up with TRBD1. The V gene's germline CDR1 is SGHDT and CDR2 YYEEEE. Unmatched junction bases numbered 5, after V lost 4 bases and J lost 7 bases. The CDR3 is made up of 13 amino acids.

The chain recombines TRBV13 with TRBJ1-2; 10 bases align to TRBD1. The CDR3 is 14 residues long. Trimming cost V 4 bases and J 7 bases; bases outside gene matches: 6. Germline loops: CDR1 PRHDT, CDR2 FYEKMQ (reference sequence). CDR3 sequence reads: CASSSGTGVRGYTF. The CDR3 coding sequence is TGTGCCAGCAGCTCGGGGACAGGGGTGCGTGGCTACACCTTC.

The chain is built from TRBV5-4 and TRBJ1-1, with 9 bases identical to TRBD1. Germline V gene sequence: CDR1 SGHNT, CDR2 YYREEE (reference sequence). This CDR3 has 13 residues. Trimming took 4 bases from V and 8 from J; bases not matched to a gene: 6. The CDR3 DNA is TGTGCCAGCAGCCAACAGGGGGCGAGAGAAGCTTTCTTT. Encoded protein: CASSQQGAREAFF.

V is TRBV7-9 and J is TRBJ2-7; D may be TRBD1 (6 bases). V was trimmed by 10 bases and J by 0 bases, leaving 28 bases between them. The CDR3 covers 18 residues. CDR1 is SEHNR, CDR2 FQNEAQ, per germline (reference sequence). CDR3: CATGGPGTSWGSSYEQYF. CDR3 in DNA: TGTGCCACCGGAGGCCCCGGGACATCGTGGGGGAGCTCCTACGAGCAGTACTTC.

The rearrangement joins TRBV6-5 to TRBJ1-2; a possible D gene is TRBD1 (5 bases). In germline, CDR1 is MNHEY, CDR2 SVGAGI. The CDR3 is 14 amino acids. Trimming took off 5 bases at V and 6 bases at J, with 16 bases between the two ends. CDR3 sequence: CASSRGTGAHGYTF. The CDR3 nucleotides are TGTGCCAGCAGTCGGGGGACGGGAGCCCATGGCTACACCTTC.

J is TRBJ1-6 and V is TRBV21-1; TRBD1 is the table's D call, not checked against the DNA. TRBV21-1 is termed a pseudogene. CDR3 size: 20 residues. CDR3 amino acids: CASSKGKRQGLSIWDSPLHF. In DNA form, the CDR3 reads TGTGCCAGCAGCAAAGGGAAACGACAGGGGCTCTCAATTTGGGATTCACCCCTCCACTTT.

The V and J genes are TRBV11-1 and TRBJ2-1, with a possible D match to TRBD2 (5 bases). Germline V gene data show CDR1 as SGHAT and CDR2 as FQDESV (reference sequence). The CDR3 contains 14 residues. V shed 5 bases and J shed 2 bases, with 10 bases lying between them. In DNA, the CDR3 is TGTGCCAGCAGCAAGTTGGGAGCCTACAATGAGCAGTTCTTC. Translated, it gives CASSKLGAYNEQFF.

The CDR3: CASSAPDREQSKTQYF. CDR3 bases: TGTGCCAGCAGCGCCCCGGACAGGGAACAATCAAAGACCCAGTACTTC. The chain is built from TRBV11-2 and TRBJ2-5; 8 nucleotides agree with TRBD1. V lost 5 bases, J lost 6 bases, and 14 bases stayed unmatched. Germline CDR1 reads SGHAT; CDR2 reads FQNNGV. The CDR3 loop spans 16 amino acids. The full variable domain, rest sourced from reference TRBV11-2 and TRBJ2-5, is EAGVAQSPRYKIIEKRQSVAFWCNPISGHATLYWYQQILGQGPKLLIQFQNNGVVDDSQLPKDRFSAERLKGVDSTLKIQPAKLEDSAVYLCASSAPDREQSKTQYFGPGTRLLVL.

The V call is TRBV7-2, the J call TRBJ2-2, with 12 nucleotides matching TRBD2. In germline, CDR1 is SGHTA, CDR2 FQGNSA. The CDR3 is made up of 17 amino acids. J lost 5 bases, V lost 1 base, and 5 bases had no gene match. The CDR3 DNA follows: TGTGCCAGCAGCTTAGTTGGCCTAGCGGGAGGGACCGGGGAGCTGTTTTTT. Encoded protein: CASSLVGLAGGTGELFF. Variable domain in full (rest from reference TRBV7-2 and TRBJ2-2): GAGVSQSPSNKVTEKGKDVELRCDPISGHTALYWYRQSLGQGLEFLIYFQGNSAPDKSGLPSDRFSAERTGGSVSTLTIQRTQQEDSAVYLCASSLVGLAGGTGELFFGEGSRLTVL.

The rearrangement uses TRBV13 and TRBJ2-7; TRBD2 might be the D (5 bases). V dropped 5 bases and J dropped 4 bases, with 12 bases sitting between them. Germline loops: CDR1 PRHDT, CDR2 FYEKMQ (reference sequence). This CDR3 contains 13 residues. The CDR3 reads CASSRSGSYEQYF. The DNA of the CDR3 is TGTGCCAGCAGCCGGAGCGGCTCGTACGAGCAGTACTTC.

J is TRBJ2-7 and V is TRBV6-1; possibly TRBD2 for D (6 bases). CDR3 length: 15 amino acids. Germline lookup yields CDR1 MNHNS and CDR2 SASEGT. V was pared by 6 bases and J by 0 bases, with 15 bases between. CDR3 nucleotide sequence: TGTGCCAGCAGGAATAGGGAGGAGAGCTCCTACGAGCAGTACTTC. Its translation: CASRNREESSYEQYF.

The V gene is TRBV5-4, the J gene TRBJ2-6; maybe TRBD2 (5 bases). The length of the CDR3 is 17 residues. V lost 0 bases, J lost 1 base, and 11 bases lay in between. Germline lookup yields CDR1 SGHNT and CDR2 YYREEE (reference sequence). The CDR3: CASSLGLPLSGANVLTF. CDR3 nucleotide sequence: TGTGCCAGCAGCTTGGGACTACCTCTTTCTGGGGCCAACGTCCTGACTTTC.